This TCR beta chain was observed in a study of graft-versus-host responses after intestinal transplantation. The overall study: Every transplant recipient was induced with anti-thymocyte globulin, then maintained on tacrolimus and steroids for approximately three years. Whole-study findings and limits: Where graft-donor T cell macrochimerism was present, patients had high graft-versus-host to host-versus-graft clonal ratios in allografts. Researchers found GvH clones in recipient marrow, and some showed up first in ileum or blood.

The repertoire was sequenced with immunoSEQ multiplex PCR; TCRdb's copy has only in-frame clones and lacks some. The table has tens of thousands of clones, 70% to 90% seen once. The junction had 4 bases not matched to a gene; V was cut back by 2 bases and J by 6 bases. The CDR3 sequence is 14 residues long. CDR1 and CDR2 from the germline V gene are MGHDK and SYGVNS. Regarding this clone: No antigen is known for it.

This TCR came from a human donor who received an intestinal transplant. The sequenced sample was unstimulated CD8+ T cells sorted from spleen or lymph node cells, obtained before intestinal transplant. The chain recombines TRBV25-1 with TRBJ1-2; TRBD1 matches at 9 bases. As DNA, the CDR3 is TGTGCCAGCAGTGAACCGGGACAGGGAAATGGCTACACCTTC. Encoded protein: CASSEPGQGNGYTF.